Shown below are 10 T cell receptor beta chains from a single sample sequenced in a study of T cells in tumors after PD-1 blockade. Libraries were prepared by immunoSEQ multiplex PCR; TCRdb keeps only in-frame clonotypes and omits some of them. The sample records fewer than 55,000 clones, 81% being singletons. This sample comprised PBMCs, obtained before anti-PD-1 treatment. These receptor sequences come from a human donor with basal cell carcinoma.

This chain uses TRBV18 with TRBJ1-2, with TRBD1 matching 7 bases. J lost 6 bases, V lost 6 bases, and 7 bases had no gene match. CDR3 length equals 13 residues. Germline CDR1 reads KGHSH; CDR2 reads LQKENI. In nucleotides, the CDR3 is TGTGCCAGCTCCCCGGACAGGTGGAATGGCTACACCTTC. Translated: CASSPDRWNGYTF.

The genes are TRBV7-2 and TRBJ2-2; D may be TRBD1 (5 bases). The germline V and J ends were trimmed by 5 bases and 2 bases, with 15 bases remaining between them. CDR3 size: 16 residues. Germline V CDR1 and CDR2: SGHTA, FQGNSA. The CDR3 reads CASSPPLRGNTGELFF. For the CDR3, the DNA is TGTGCCAGCAGCCCCCCACTAAGGGGTAACACCGGGGAGCTGTTTTTT.

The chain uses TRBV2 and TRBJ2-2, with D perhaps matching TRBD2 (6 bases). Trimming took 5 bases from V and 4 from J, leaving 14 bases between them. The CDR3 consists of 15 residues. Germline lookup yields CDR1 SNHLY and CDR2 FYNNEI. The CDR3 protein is CASSPRDLLTGELFF. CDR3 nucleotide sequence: TGTGCCAGCAGTCCCCGGGACTTACTCACCGGGGAGCTGTTTTTT.

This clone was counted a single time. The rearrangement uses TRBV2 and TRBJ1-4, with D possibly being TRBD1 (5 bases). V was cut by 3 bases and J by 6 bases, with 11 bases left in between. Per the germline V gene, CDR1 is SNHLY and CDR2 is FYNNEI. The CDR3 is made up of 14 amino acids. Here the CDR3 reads CASSDPRADEKLFF. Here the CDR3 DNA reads TGTGCCAGCAGTGATCCCAGGGCGGATGAAAAACTGTTTTTT.

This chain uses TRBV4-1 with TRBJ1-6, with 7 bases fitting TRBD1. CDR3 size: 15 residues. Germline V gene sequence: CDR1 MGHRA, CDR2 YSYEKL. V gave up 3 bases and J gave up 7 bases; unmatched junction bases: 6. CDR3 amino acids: CASSQPGQSNSPLHF. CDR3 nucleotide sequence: TGCGCCAGCAGCCAGCCGGGACAGTCGAATTCACCCCTCCACTTT.

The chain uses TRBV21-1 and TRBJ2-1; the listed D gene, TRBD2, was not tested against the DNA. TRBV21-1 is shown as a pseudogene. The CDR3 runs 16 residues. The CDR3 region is CASSKGEGVSYNEQFF. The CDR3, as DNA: TGTGCCAGCAGCAAAGGGGAGGGAGTCTCCTACAATGAGCAGTTCTTC.

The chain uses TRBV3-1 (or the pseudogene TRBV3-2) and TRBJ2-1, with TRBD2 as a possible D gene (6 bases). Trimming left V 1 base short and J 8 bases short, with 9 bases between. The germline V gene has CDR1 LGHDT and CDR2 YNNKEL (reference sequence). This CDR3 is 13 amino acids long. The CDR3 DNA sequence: TGTGCCAGCAGCCAAGGACTAGGGGATGAGCAGTTCTTC. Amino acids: CASSQGLGDEQFF.

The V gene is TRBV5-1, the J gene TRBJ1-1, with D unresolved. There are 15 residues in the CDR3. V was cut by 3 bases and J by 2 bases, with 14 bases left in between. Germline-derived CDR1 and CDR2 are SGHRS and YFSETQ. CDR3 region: CASSYQSNSNTEAFF. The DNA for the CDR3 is TGCGCCAGCAGCTACCAGTCGAATAGCAACACTGAAGCTTTCTTT. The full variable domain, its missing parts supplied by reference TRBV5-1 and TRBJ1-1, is KAGVTQTPRYLIKTRGQQVTLSCSPISGHRSVSWYQQTPGQGLQFLFEYFSETQRNKGNFPGRFSGRQFSNSRSEMNVSTLELGDSALYLCASSYQSNSNTEAFFGQGTRLTVV.

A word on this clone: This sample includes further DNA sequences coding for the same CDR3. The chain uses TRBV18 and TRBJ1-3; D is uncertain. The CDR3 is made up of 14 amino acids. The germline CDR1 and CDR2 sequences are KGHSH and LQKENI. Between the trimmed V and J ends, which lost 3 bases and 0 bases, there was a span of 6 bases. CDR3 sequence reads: CASSPGSSGNTIYF. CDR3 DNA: TGTGCCAGCTCACCGGGGAGCTCTGGAAACACCATATATTTT.

Here the CDR3 DNA reads TGTGCCAGCGGTACTATAGGGGGCTACGAGCAGTACTTC. This translates into CASGTIGGYEQYF. This rearrangement joins TRBV3-1 (or the pseudogene TRBV3-2) to TRBJ2-7, with a possible D match to TRBD1 (6 bases). The V and J ends lost 8 bases and 3 bases respectively, with 14 bases between them. The germline V gene has CDR1 LGHDT and CDR2 YNNKEL (reference sequence). The CDR3 is made up of 13 amino acids.